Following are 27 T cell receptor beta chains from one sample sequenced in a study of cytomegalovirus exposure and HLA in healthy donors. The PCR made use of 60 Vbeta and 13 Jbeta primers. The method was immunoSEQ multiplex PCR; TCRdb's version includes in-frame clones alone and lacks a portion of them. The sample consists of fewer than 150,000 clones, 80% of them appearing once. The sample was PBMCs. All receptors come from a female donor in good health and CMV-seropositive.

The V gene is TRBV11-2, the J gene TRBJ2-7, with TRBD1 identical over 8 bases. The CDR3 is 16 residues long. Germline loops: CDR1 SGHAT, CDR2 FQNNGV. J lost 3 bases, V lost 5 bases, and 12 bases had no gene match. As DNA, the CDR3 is TGTGCCAGCAGCCGGGAAAGATACGACAGGGGCTACGAGCAGTACTTC. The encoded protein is CASSRERYDRGYEQYF.

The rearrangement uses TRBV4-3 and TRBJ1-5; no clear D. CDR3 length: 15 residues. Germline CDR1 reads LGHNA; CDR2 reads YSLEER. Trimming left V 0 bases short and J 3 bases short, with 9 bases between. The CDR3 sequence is CASSQDWALNQPQHF. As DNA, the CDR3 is TGCGCCAGCAGCCAAGATTGGGCTCTCAATCAGCCCCAGCATTTT.

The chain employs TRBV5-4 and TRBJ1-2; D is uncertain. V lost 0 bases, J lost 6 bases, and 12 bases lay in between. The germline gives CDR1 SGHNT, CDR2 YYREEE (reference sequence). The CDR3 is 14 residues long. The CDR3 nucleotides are TGTGCCAGCAGCTTGGTAACCCCTCAGGATGGCTACACCTTC. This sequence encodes CASSLVTPQDGYTF.

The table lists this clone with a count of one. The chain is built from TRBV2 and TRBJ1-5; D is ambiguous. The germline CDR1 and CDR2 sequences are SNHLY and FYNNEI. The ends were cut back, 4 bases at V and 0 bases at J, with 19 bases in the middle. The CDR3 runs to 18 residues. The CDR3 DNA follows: TGTGCCAGCAGTGCAGCCCTACAGAATTTTTATAGCAATCAGCCCCAGCATTTT. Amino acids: CASSAALQNFYSNQPQHF.

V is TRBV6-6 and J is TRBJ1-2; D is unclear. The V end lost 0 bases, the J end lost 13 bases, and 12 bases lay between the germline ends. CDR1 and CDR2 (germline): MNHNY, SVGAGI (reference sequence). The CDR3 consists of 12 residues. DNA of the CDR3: TGTGCCAGCAGTTACTCAGGGAGACTCCCCACCTTC. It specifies CASSYSGRLPTF.

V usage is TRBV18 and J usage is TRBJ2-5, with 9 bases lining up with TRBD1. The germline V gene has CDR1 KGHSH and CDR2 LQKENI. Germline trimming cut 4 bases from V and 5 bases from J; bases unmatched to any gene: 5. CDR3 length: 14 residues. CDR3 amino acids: CASSLRDRAETQYF. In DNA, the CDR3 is TGTGCCAGCTCACTCCGGGACAGGGCGGAGACCCAGTACTTC. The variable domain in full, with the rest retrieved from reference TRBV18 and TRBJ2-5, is NAGVMQNPRHLVRRRGQEARLRCSPMKGHSHVYWYRQLPEEGLKFMVYLQKENIIDESGMPKERFSAEFPKEGPSILRIQQVVRGDSAAYFCASSLRDRAETQYFGPGTRLLVL.

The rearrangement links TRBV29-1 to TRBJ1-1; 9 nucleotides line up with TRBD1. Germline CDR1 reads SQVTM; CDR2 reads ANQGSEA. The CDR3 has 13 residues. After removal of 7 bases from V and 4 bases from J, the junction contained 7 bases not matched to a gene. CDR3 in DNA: TGCAGCGCAGGATACAGGGGGCCCACTGAAGCTTTCTTT. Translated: CSAGYRGPTEAFF.

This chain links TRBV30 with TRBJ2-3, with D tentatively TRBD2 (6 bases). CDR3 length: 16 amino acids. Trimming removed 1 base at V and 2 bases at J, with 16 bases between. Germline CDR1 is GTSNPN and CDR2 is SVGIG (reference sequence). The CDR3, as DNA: TGTGCCTGGAGTGGGCCCGGTCGGGGGAACACAGATACGCAGTATTTT. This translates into CAWSGPGRGNTDTQYF.

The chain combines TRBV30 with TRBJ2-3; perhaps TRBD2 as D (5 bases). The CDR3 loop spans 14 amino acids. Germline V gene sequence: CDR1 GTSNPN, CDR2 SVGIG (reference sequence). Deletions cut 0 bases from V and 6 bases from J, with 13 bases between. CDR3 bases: TGTGCCTGGAGTGTAGGAGGCGGCGCTGATACGCAGTATTTT. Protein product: CAWSVGGGADTQYF.

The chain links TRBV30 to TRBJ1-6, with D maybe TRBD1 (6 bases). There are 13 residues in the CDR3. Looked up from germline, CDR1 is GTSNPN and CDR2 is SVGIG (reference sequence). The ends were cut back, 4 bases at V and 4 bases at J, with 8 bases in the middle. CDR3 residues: CAWTGEYNSPLHF. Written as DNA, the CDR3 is TGTGCCTGGACAGGGGAGTATAATTCACCCCTCCACTTT.

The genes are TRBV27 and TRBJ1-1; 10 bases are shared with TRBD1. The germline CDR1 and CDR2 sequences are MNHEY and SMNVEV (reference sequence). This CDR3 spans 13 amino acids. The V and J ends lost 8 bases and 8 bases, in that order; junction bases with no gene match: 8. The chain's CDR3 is CASGSGQGGEAFF. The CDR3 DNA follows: TGTGCCAGCGGGTCTGGACAGGGGGGGGAAGCTTTCTTT.

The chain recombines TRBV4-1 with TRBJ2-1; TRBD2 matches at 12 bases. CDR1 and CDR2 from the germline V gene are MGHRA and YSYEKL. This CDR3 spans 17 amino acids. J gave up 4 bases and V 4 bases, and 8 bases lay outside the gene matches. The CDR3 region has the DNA TGCGCCAGCAGCCCTACTGCGACTAGCGGGGGATACAATGAGCAGTTCTTC. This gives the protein CASSPTATSGGYNEQFF.

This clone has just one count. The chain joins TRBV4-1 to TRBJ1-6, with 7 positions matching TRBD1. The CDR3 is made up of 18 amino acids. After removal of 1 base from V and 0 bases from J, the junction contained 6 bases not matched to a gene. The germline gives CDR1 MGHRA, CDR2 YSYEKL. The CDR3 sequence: CASSQGTGANSYNSPLHF. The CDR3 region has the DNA TGCGCCAGCAGCCAAGGGACAGGCGCGAACTCCTATAATTCACCCCTCCACTTT.

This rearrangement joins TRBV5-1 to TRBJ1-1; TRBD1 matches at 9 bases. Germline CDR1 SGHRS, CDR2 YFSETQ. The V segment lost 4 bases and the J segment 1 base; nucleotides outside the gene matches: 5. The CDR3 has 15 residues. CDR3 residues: CASSVLTGGNTEAFF. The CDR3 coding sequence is TGCGCCAGCAGCGTTTTGACAGGGGGGAACACTGAAGCTTTCTTT. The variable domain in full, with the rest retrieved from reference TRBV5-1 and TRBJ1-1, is KAGVTQTPRYLIKTRGQQVTLSCSPISGHRSVSWYQQTPGQGLQFLFEYFSETQRNKGNFPGRFSGRQFSNSRSEMNVSTLELGDSALYLCASSVLTGGNTEAFFGQGTRLTVV.

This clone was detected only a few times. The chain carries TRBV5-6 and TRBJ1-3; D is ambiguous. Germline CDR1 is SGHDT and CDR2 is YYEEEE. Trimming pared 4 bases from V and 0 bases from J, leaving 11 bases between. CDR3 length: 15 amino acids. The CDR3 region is CASSPGRTSGNTIYF. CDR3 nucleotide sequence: TGTGCCAGCAGCCCGGGAAGGACCTCTGGAAACACCATATATTTT. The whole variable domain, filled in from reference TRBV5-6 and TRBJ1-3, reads DAGVTQSPTHLIKTRGQQVTLRCSPKSGHDTVSWYQQALGQGPQFIFQYYEEEERQRGNFPDRFSGHQFPNYSSELNVNALLLGDSALYLCASSPGRTSGNTIYFGEGSWLTVV.

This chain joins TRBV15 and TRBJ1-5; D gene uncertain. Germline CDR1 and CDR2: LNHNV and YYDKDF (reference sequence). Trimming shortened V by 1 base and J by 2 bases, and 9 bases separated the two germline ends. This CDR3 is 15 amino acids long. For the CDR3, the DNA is TGTGCCACCAGCAGAGGGTGGCAGGGCAATCAGCCCCAGCATTTT. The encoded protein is CATSRGWQGNQPQHF.

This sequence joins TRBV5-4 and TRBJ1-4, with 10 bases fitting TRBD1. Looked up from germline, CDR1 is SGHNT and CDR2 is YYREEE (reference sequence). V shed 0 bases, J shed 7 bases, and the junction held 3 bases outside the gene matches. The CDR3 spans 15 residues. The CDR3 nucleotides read TGTGCCAGCAGCTTGGGGACAGGGGGTGGTGAAAAACTGTTTTTT. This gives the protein CASSLGTGGGEKLFF.

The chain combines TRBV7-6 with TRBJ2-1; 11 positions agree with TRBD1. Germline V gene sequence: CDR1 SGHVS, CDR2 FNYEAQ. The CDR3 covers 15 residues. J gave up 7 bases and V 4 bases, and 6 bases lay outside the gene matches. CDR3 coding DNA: TGTGCCAGCAGCTCCGGGACAGGGGGAGGAAATGAGCAGTTCTTC. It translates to CASSSGTGGGNEQFF.

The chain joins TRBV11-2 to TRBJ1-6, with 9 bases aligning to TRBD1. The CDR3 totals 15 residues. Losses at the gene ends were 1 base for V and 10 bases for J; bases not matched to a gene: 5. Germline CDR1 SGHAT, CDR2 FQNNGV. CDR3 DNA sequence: TGTGCCAGCAGCTTAGGACAGGGGGATCGGTCACCCCTCCACTTT. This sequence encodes CASSLGQGDRSPLHF.

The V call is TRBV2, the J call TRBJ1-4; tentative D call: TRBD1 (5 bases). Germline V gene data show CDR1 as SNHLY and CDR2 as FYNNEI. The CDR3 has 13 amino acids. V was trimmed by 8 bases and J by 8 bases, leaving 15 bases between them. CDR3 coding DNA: TGTGCCAGCTCCCGGGGGGAGGGCGAAAAACTGTTTTTT. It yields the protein CASSRGEGEKLFF.

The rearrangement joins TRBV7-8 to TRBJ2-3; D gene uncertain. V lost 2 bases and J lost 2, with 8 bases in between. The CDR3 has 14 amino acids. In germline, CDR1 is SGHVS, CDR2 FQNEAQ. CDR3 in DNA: TGTGCCAGCAGCTTAATCCCGTCCACAGATACGCAGTATTTT. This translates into CASSLIPSTDTQYF.

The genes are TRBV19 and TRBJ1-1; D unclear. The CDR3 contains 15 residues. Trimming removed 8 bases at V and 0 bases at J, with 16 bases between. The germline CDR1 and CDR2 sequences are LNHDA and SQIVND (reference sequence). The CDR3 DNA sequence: TGTGCCAGTCATTTCTCGGGGTATATGAACACTGAAGCTTTCTTT. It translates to CASHFSGYMNTEAFF. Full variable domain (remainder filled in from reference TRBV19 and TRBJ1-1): DGGITQSPKYLFRKEGQNVTLSCEQNLNHDAMYWYRQDPGQGLRLIYYSQIVNDFQKGDIAEGYSVSREKKESFPLTVTSAQKNPTAFYLCASHFSGYMNTEAFFGQGTRLTVV.

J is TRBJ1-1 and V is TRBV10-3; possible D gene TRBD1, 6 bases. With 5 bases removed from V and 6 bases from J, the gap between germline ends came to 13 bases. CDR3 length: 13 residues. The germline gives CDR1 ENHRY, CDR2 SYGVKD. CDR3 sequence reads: CAISLGAMAEAFF. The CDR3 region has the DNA TGTGCCATCAGTCTGGGGGCTATGGCTGAAGCTTTCTTT.

This CDR3 is CASTLDSNQPQHF. The CDR3 nucleotides are TGTGCCAGCACCCTCGACAGTAATCAGCCCCAGCATTTT. J is TRBJ1-5 and V is TRBV6-6; a weak D match, TRBD1 (5 bases). From germline, CDR1 is MNHNY and CDR2 SVGAGI (reference sequence). Trimming left V 7 bases short and J 4 bases short, with 11 bases between. The CDR3 is 13 residues long.

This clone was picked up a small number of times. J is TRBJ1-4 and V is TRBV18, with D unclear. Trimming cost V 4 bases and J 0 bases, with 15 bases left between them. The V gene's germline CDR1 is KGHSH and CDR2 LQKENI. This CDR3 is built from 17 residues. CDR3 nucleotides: TGTGCCAGCTCACAGAACTCCGAGAGTGCAACTAATGAAAAACTGTTTTTT. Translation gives CASSQNSESATNEKLFF.

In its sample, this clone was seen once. Written as DNA, the CDR3 is TGCGCCAGCAGCTTGGACAGCCCGAACACTGAAGCTTTCTTT. Protein: CASSLDSPNTEAFF. The chain employs TRBV5-1 and TRBJ1-1; D is unresolved. The V and J ends lost 0 bases and 1 base respectively, with 7 bases between them. CDR1 is SGHRS, CDR2 YFSETQ, per germline. The CDR3 length is 14 residues.

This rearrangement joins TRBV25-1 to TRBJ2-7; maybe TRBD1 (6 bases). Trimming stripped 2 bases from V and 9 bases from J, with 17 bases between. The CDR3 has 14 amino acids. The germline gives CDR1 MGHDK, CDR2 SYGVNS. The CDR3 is CASSERVTGKGQYF. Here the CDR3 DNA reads TGTGCCAGCAGTGAAAGAGTAACAGGGAAGGGGCAGTACTTC.